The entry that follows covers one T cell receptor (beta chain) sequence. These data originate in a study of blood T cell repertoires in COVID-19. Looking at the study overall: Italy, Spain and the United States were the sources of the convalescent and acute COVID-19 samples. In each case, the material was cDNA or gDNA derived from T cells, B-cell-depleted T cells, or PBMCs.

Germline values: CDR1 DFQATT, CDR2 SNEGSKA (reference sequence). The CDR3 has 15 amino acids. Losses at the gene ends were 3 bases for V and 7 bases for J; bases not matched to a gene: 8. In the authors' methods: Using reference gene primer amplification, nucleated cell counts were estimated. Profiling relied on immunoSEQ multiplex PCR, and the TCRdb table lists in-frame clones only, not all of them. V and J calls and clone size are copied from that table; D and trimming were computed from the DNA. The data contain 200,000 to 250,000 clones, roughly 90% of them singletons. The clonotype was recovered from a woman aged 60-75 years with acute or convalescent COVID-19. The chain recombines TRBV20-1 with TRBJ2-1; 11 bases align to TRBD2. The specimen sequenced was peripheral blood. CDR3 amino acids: CSASIAGGPKNEQFF. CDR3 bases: TGCAGTGCTAGTATAGCGGGAGGGCCGAAGAATGAGCAGTTCTTC.